A single sample is the source of the 18 T cell receptor beta chains below, sequenced in a study of CD8 T cells in Susac syndrome. The authors reverse transcribed roughly 0.5 to 1 ug RNA with random hexamers. TCRdb passed the immunoSEQ multiplex PCR reads through MiXCR, listing each CDR3 protein once. In the table there are roughly 150,000 distinct CDR3 sequences, 95% to 96% of which are singletons. The sequenced sample was CD8+ T cells from PBMCs. These receptors came from a human donor with multiple sclerosis.

The V call is TRBV5-6, the J call TRBJ2-1, with D maybe TRBD2 (6 bases). Per the germline V gene, CDR1 is SGHDT and CDR2 is YYEEEE. V was pared by 3 bases and J by 2 bases, with 9 bases between. The CDR3 runs to 14 residues. CDR3 region: CASSSGVPYNEQFF. CDR3 DNA sequence: TGTGCCAGCAGCTCGGGAGTACCCTACAATGAGCAGTTCTTC.

This clonotype was found a few times. This sequence joins TRBV11-3 and TRBJ2-7, with TRBD2 identical over 8 bases. The CDR3 extends over 15 amino acids. J lost 0 bases, V lost 8 bases, and 9 bases had no gene match. Germline V gene data show CDR1 as SGHNT and CDR2 as YENEEA. The CDR3 here is CASQNSGEASYEQYF. In DNA, the CDR3 is TGTGCCAGCCAAAATAGCGGGGAGGCCTCCTACGAGCAGTACTTC.

This clonotype turned up a few times. In nucleotides, the CDR3 is TGTGCCAGCATTTCCGAGGACTGGGAGACCCAGTACTTC. Its translation is CASISEDWETQYF. This chain links TRBV25-1 with TRBJ2-5; a weak D match, TRBD2 (5 bases). The CDR3 is 13 amino acids. Germline CDR1 and CDR2: MGHDK and SYGVNS. The ends were cut back, 7 bases at V and 5 bases at J, with 14 bases in the middle.

V gene TRBV5-1 combines with J gene TRBJ2-1; the D gene is possibly TRBD2 (7 bases). Trimming shortened V by 3 bases and J by 1 base, and 17 bases separated the two germline ends. Germline CDR1 and CDR2: SGHRS and YFSETQ. The CDR3 is 17 residues long. CDR3 in amino acids: CASSSPLAGASYNEQFF. Here the CDR3 DNA reads TGCGCCAGCAGCTCGCCGCTGGCGGGGGCATCCTACAATGAGCAGTTCTTC.

The chain joins TRBV5-4 to TRBJ2-1, with 7 bases fitting TRBD2. In germline, CDR1 is SGHNT, CDR2 YYREEE (reference sequence). V shed 1 base and J 8 bases; nucleotides not matched to a gene: 9. The CDR3 loop spans 15 amino acids. CDR3 DNA: TGTGCCAGCAGCTTGCAGGGAGGGTTAGACGATGAGCAGTTCTTC. Protein: CASSLQGGLDDEQFF. Full variable domain (remainder filled in from reference TRBV5-4 and TRBJ2-1): ETGVTQSPTHLIKTRGQQVTLRCSSQSGHNTVSWYQQALGQGPQFIFQYYREEENGRGNFPPRFSGLQFPNYSSELNVNALELDDSALYLCASSLQGGLDDEQFFGPGTRLTVL.

The V gene is TRBV3-1, the J gene TRBJ1-2, with 11 positions matching TRBD1. The junction had 9 bases not matched to a gene; V was cut back by 4 bases and J by 5 bases. The CDR3 runs to 16 residues. Germline CDR1 is LGHDT and CDR2 is YNNKEL (reference sequence). The CDR3 loop reads CASSPSDRGPRYGYTF. In DNA, the CDR3 is TGTGCCAGCAGCCCGTCGGACAGGGGGCCTAGATATGGCTACACCTTC.

The gene calls are TRBV20-1 and TRBJ1-1; D uncertain. Per germline, CDR1 DFQATT and CDR2 SNEGSKA (reference sequence). The V and J ends lost 3 bases and 0 bases respectively, with 8 bases between them. This CDR3 region has 13 residues. Here the CDR3 DNA reads TGCAGTGCTAGGACTCGAATGAACACTGAAGCTTTCTTT. It yields the protein CSARTRMNTEAFF.

The CDR3 protein is CSVVVWTGELFF. CDR3 DNA sequence: TGCAGCGTTGTAGTCTGGACCGGGGAGCTGTTTTTT. The chain has TRBV29-1 and TRBJ2-2; D not resolved. Trimming cost V 4 bases and J 5 bases, with 8 bases left between them. Germline lookup yields CDR1 SQVTM and CDR2 ANQGSEA. The CDR3 consists of 12 residues.

The CDR3 sequence is CASRGGLARYNEQFF. The CDR3 bases are TGTGCCAGCAGGGGGGGACTAGCCCGATACAATGAGCAGTTCTTC. V usage is TRBV2 and J usage is TRBJ2-1, with TRBD2 matching over 9 bases. V lost 6 bases, J lost 4 bases, and 7 bases stayed unmatched. The germline V gene has CDR1 SNHLY and CDR2 FYNNEI. The CDR3 length is 15 residues.

This chain connects TRBV7-9 to TRBJ2-1; the D is unclear. Germline V gene data show CDR1 as SEHNR and CDR2 as FQNEAQ (reference sequence). The V gene lost 5 bases and the J gene lost 0 bases, with 14 bases spanning the gap. The CDR3 covers 16 residues. The CDR3 DNA is TGTGCCAGCAGCGCGATCCGCCCCAGCTCCTACAATGAGCAGTTCTTC. Its translation: CASSAIRPSSYNEQFF. Looking up the rest from reference TRBV7-9 and TRBJ2-1 gives the full variable domain: DTGVSQNPRHKITKRGQNVTFRCDPISEHNRLYWYRQTLGQGPEFLTYFQNEAQLEKSRLLSDRFSAERPKGSFSTLEIQRTEQGDSAMYLCASSAIRPSSYNEQFFGPGTRLTVL.

This chain connects TRBV7-9 to TRBJ2-7; 8 bases map to TRBD1. Losses at the gene ends were 4 bases for V and 7 bases for J; bases not matched to a gene: 15. CDR1 SEHNR and CDR2 FQNEAQ come from the germline V gene (reference sequence). CDR3 length equals 16 residues. CDR3 sequence reads: CASSSELGQGVGEQYF. The CDR3 region has the DNA TGTGCCAGCAGCTCCGAACTAGGACAGGGCGTGGGGGAGCAGTACTTC.

J is TRBJ2-7 and V is TRBV4-2; D not resolved. V was cut by 1 base and J by 5 bases, with 9 bases left in between. This CDR3 is built from 13 residues. Germline assignment: CDR1 LGHNA and CDR2 YNFKEQ. CDR3 DNA sequence: TGTGCCAGCAGCCAAGTCGAATGGGACGAGCAGTACGTC. Encoded protein: CASSQVEWDEQYV.

This rearrangement joins TRBV20-1 to TRBJ1-6, with D possibly being TRBD1 (6 bases). The CDR3 runs to 14 residues. Germline V gene data show CDR1 as DFQATT and CDR2 as SNEGSKA (reference sequence). V lost 6 bases, J lost 4 bases, and 13 bases lay in between. The CDR3: CSAPGEGYNSPLHF. CDR3 DNA sequence: TGCAGTGCCCCAGGGGAGGGTTATAATTCACCCCTCCACTTT.

This chain uses TRBV23-1 with TRBJ2-1; the D is unclear. TRBV23-1 is marked as an open reading frame, function uncertain. CDR3 length: 16 residues. V gave up 6 bases and J gave up 5 bases, with 20 bases separating them. CDR3 nucleotide sequence: TGCGCCAGCAGACCTCAGGACGGAATGGCTCACAATGAGCAGTTCTTC. As protein: CASRPQDGMAHNEQFF.

The V gene is TRBV30, the J gene TRBJ2-1; 12 nucleotides agree with TRBD1. The CDR3 consists of 13 residues. Germline V gives CDR1 GTSNPN, CDR2 SVGIG (reference sequence). The J segment lost 8 bases and the V segment lost 3 bases, leaving 2 bases of the junction unmatched. The CDR3 spells CAWSGTGGYEQFF. For the CDR3, the DNA is TGTGCCTGGAGCGGGACAGGGGGCTATGAGCAGTTCTTC.

This sequence joins TRBV10-3 and TRBJ2-7; D is unclear. Germline CDR1 is ENHRY and CDR2 is SYGVKD. The CDR3 sequence is 13 residues long. V lost 7 bases and J 0 bases, leaving 10 bases between the germline ends. CDR3 coding DNA: TGTGCCATCATGGACGACTTCTCCTACGAGCAGTACGTC. This encodes CAIMDDFSYEQYV.

This chain joins TRBV2 and TRBJ1-2; D not resolved. The CDR3 sequence is 13 residues long. Looked up from germline, CDR1 is SNHLY and CDR2 is FYNNEI. Deletions cut 2 bases from V and 4 bases from J, with 8 bases between. The CDR3 loop is CASSEPPGYGYTF. The CDR3 DNA is TGTGCCAGCAGTGAACCACCTGGCTATGGCTACACCTTC.

This sequence joins TRBV3-1 and TRBJ2-5; 7 bases are a match to TRBD1. The CDR3 has 15 residues. V gave up 0 bases and J gave up 1 base; unmatched junction bases: 2. Germline-derived CDR1 and CDR2 are LGHDT and YNNKEL (reference sequence). The CDR3 loop reads CASSQEAGGQETQYF. The CDR3 DNA reads TGTGCCAGCAGCCAAGAGGCAGGGGGCCAAGAGACCCAGTACTTC.